This TCR beta chain was recorded in a study of vaccination effects on CD4 cells after COVID-19. Whole-study context: The ViraFEST assay expanded antigen-specific CD4+ T cells with viral peptide pools before sequencing. Overall study findings and caveats: Clones of infection and vaccine origin contracted markedly late after vaccination. Only a few convalescent patients and no early post-infection timepoints featured in the study.

Looked up from germline, CDR1 is SNHLY and CDR2 is FYNNEI. This CDR3 is 11 amino acids long. Trimming removed 6 bases from V and 7 bases from J, with 6 bases in between. Following a roughly 11-day culture, CD4+ T cells were purified. SARS-CoV-2 infected the person between March and December 2020, as confirmed by PCR. About this clone: The antigen remains undetermined.

Generated by immunoSEQ multiplex PCR, the TCRdb table keeps only in-frame clones and is missing some. Altogether tens of thousands of clones are present, around 70% being singletons, with the ten largest covering around 8.1%. The chain uses TRBV2 and TRBJ2-2; D is unresolved. The sample consisted of CD4+ T cells from PBMCs cultured without peptide, taken before COVID-19 vaccination. The origin of this receptor is a human donor who had a prior SARS-CoV-2 infection. The CDR3 region is CASRRNGELFF. As DNA, the CDR3 is TGTGCCAGCAGGAGAAACGGGGAGCTGTTTTTT.